Each of the 3 T cell receptor beta chains below was sequenced from the same sample in a study of T cells after yellow fever vaccination. MiXCR, applied by TCRdb to the 5' RACE reads, yields one record per CDR3 protein. The sample records approximately 300,000 distinct CDR3 sequences, approximately 12% being singletons. Sequencing was performed on CD4+ T cells sorted from PBMCs, taken 45 days after the yellow fever booster vaccination. These receptors were obtained from a man aged 25-45 years who received the YFV17D yellow fever vaccine.

This chain links TRBV18 with TRBJ2-7; 14 nucleotides line up with TRBD2. V lost 5 bases and J lost 3; bases outside the gene matches: 3. In germline, CDR1 is KGHSH, CDR2 LQKENI. CDR3 length: 15 amino acids. The CDR3 DNA reads TGTGCCAGCTCAACCGGGACTAGCGGGAGCTACGAGCAGTACTTC. Its protein is CASSTGTSGSYEQYF.

This clonotype was seen a few times. One end of the junction does not line up with germline, which may come from a read error. This sequence joins TRBV20-1 and TRBJ2-5, with TRBD2 as a possible D gene (6 bases). CDR3 length: 16 residues. From germline, CDR1 is DFQATT and CDR2 SNEGSKA (reference sequence). The CDR3 loop reads CCAQTVIGDYQETQYF. For the CDR3, the DNA is TGCTGTGCTCAAACGGTAATCGGGGACTACCAAGAGACCCAGTACTTC.

This clonotype has more than one count but fewer than ten. The chain is built from TRBV20-1 and TRBJ2-3, with a possible D match to TRBD1 (6 bases). This CDR3 has 13 residues. Per the germline V gene, CDR1 is DFQATT and CDR2 is SNEGSKA (reference sequence). The germline V and J ends were trimmed by 4 bases and 2 bases, with 10 bases remaining between them. CDR3 residues: CSAMTGPTDTQYF. CDR3 bases: TGCAGTGCTATGACAGGACCCACAGATACGCAGTATTTT.